The sample holds a few counts of the clone carrying this T cell receptor beta chain. The antigen is undetermined. The record originates from a study of Tregs in tolerant kidney transplant recipients. Study-wide points: This study did not directly address biological reproducibility.

Thawed PBMCs were rested overnight at 37°C with approximately 190 IU/ml IL-2 before regulatory T cell sorting. TCRdb's copy holds only in-frame clones and misses some; the assay was immunoSEQ multiplex PCR. Found here are about 15,000 clones, 80% of them singletons; the top ten hold under 2%. Source: Tregs from blood, taken before the transplant. The sequence was collected from a human donor who received a combined kidney and bone marrow transplant.

The CDR3 coding sequence is TGTGCCAGCAGCTCCCGTCAAGAGACCCAGTACTTC. Translation: CASSSRQETQYF. The chain has TRBV7-9 and TRBJ2-5, with D unclear. This CDR3 is built from 12 residues. CDR1 is SEHNR and CDR2 is FQNEAQ in the germline V gene (reference sequence). With 4 bases removed from V and 2 bases from J, the gap between germline ends came to 5 bases.